This T cell receptor beta chain appears in the sequencing data of a study of OX40 agonist ivuxolimab in advanced cancers. Looking at the study overall: A diagnosis of hepatocellular carcinoma, melanoma, renal cell or head and neck cancer was present in dose-escalation patients. Cohort: 80% to 85% men, mean age about 60, aged about 20 to 79.

V lost 3 bases and J 3 bases, leaving 14 bases between the germline ends. The germline CDR1 and CDR2 sequences are LNHDA and SQIVND (reference sequence). The CDR3 totals 15 residues. The assay was immunoSEQ multiplex PCR, and TCRdb's table has in-frame clones only and misses some. The sample carries about 67,000 clones, about 88% recorded once. The receptor was derived from an adult with an advanced solid tumor such as melanoma, head and neck, liver or kidney cancer. Sequencing used CD4+ or CD8+ T cells sorted from blood, obtained in a trial of the OX40 agonist ivuxolimab. This chain joins TRBV19 and TRBJ2-5; D is tentatively TRBD1 or TRBD2 (5 bases each). CDR3 nucleotide sequence: TGTGCCAGTAGTATCTACCGGGACCCTAAAGAGACCCAGTACTTC. As protein: CASSIYRDPKETQYF. The whole variable domain, filled in from reference TRBV19 and TRBJ2-5, reads DGGITQSPKYLFRKEGQNVTLSCEQNLNHDAMYWYRQDPGQGLRLIYYSQIVNDFQKGDIAEGYSVSREKKESFPLTVTSAQKNPTAFYLCASSIYRDPKETQYFGPGTRLLVL.